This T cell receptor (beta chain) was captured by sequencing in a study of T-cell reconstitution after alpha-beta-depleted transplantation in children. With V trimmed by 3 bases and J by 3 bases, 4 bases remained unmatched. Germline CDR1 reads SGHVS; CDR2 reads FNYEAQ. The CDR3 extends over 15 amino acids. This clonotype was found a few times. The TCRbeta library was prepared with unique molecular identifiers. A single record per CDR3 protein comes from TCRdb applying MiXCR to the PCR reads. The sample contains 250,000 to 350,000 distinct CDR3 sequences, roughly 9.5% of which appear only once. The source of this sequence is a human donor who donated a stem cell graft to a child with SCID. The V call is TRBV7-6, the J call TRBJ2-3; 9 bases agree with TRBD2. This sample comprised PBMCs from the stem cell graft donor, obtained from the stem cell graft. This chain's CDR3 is CASSLGGGVTDTQYF. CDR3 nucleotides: TGTGCCAGCAGCTTGGGCGGGGGGGTAACAGATACGCAGTATTTT.